This TCR beta chain stems from a study of vaccination and CD4 T cells after COVID-19. A word on this clonotype: Its antigen is unknown.

Cultured CD4+ T-cell DNA underwent Oncomine TCR Beta short-read sequencing. Cultured CD4+ T cells were the source of extracted genomic DNA. TCRdb ran MiXCR on the PCR reads and lists one entry per CDR3 protein. Of about 1,800 distinct CDR3 sequences listed, less than 70% are singletons. Treatment specified: roughly ten-day PBMC culture with coronavirus spike peptide pools or control peptides (ViraFEST assay). Unexposed donor CD4+ T cells predated the COVID-19 pandemic, collected 2011-2018. CDR1 is SNHLY and CDR2 is FYNNEI in the germline V gene. J lost 4 bases, V lost 4 bases, and 9 bases had no gene match. The length of the CDR3 is 16 residues.

Source material: CD4+ T cells from blood, cultured in vitro. This receptor was identified in a human donor in good health. The chain is built from TRBV2 and TRBJ1-5, with 8 positions matching TRBD1. The DNA of the CDR3 is TGTGCCAGCAGTGTACAGGGGGATCAGGGGAATCAGCCCCAGCATTTT. It translates to CASSVQGDQGNQPQHF.